Described below is a single TCR beta chain sequence and its context. The CDR3 covers 16 residues. V lost 0 bases to trimming and J lost 9 bases; unmatched junction nucleotides: 5. Germline V gene data show CDR1 as LGHNA and CDR2 as YNFKEQ. The data are from a study of cytomegalovirus exposure and HLA in healthy donors. Researchers ran the PCR with 60 Vbeta and 13 Jbeta primers. Libraries were prepared by immunoSEQ multiplex PCR; TCRdb keeps only in-frame clonotypes and omits some of them. The table shows approximately 150,000 clones, with roughly 79% occurring only once. The material sequenced was PBMCs. The genes are TRBV4-2 and TRBJ1-6; 10 nucleotides align to TRBD1. This sequence was found in a woman between 50 and 59 years old in good health and CMV-seronegative. CDR3: CASSQDPGTGVSPLHF. The DNA for the CDR3 is TGTGCCAGCAGCCAAGATCCCGGGACAGGGGTTTCACCCCTCCACTTT.